These 23 T cell receptor beta chains originate from one sample sequenced in a study of T cell repertoires in cytomegalovirus infection. These receptors lack a known antigen. TCRdb recomputed calls from the reads with MiXCR, one row per CDR3 protein. Counted here are 640,000 or so distinct CDR3 sequences, about 33% occurring once; the ten biggest clones make up 15% to 20%. The specimen was cultured PBMCs, collected from culture after CMV antigen stimulation. The source of these receptors is a human donor in good health (CMV status not recorded). Some clones in this sample may be carry-over from other donors' samples.

This clonotype was counted only a few times. This chain joins TRBV6-5 and TRBJ2-7, with D perhaps TRBD1 (5 bases). The germline V gene has CDR1 MNHEY and CDR2 SVGAGI. V was clipped by 1 base and J by 2 bases, with 9 bases between them. The CDR3 has 14 residues. This CDR3 reads CASSYLAGPYEQYF. CDR3 coding DNA: TGTGCCAGCAGTTACTTGGCAGGGCCCTACGAGCAGTACTTC.

The chain is built from TRBV6-2 or TRBV6-3 and TRBJ2-7; D remains ambiguous. The ends were cut back, 2 bases at V and 3 bases at J, with 11 bases in the middle. CDR3 length equals 14 residues. Germline loops: CDR1 MNHEY, CDR2 SVGEGT. In DNA form, the CDR3 reads TGTGCCAGCAGTTACGGGTCACTACGCTACGAGCAGTACTTC. Amino acids: CASSYGSLRYEQYF.

This rearrangement joins TRBV7-6 to TRBJ2-1; 11 bases line up with TRBD2. Looked up from germline, CDR1 is SGHVS and CDR2 is FNYEAQ. The CDR3 totals 14 residues. Trimming at V came to 2 bases and at J to 9 bases, leaving 3 bases not matched to a gene. The CDR3 spells CASSLISGGVEQFF. The DNA of the CDR3 is TGTGCCAGCAGCTTAATTAGCGGGGGGGTTGAGCAGTTCTTC.

The table lists this clonotype with a few counts. V and J are TRBV5-6 and TRBJ2-7, with TRBD1 as a possible D gene (6 bases). The CDR3 is 15 residues long. Germline-derived CDR1 and CDR2 are SGHDT and YYEEEE. Trimming cost V 3 bases and J 2 bases, with 15 bases left between them. CDR3 sequence reads: CASSSKTGTTYEQYF. In DNA form, the CDR3 reads TGTGCCAGCAGCTCGAAAACCGGGACAACCTACGAGCAGTACTTC.

The rearrangement uses TRBV5-5 and TRBJ1-4; no reliable D call. The length of the CDR3 is 15 residues. In germline, CDR1 is SGHKS, CDR2 YYEKEE (reference sequence). V was clipped by 4 bases and J by 6 bases, with 16 bases between them. The CDR3 here is CASSQPVGGDEKLFF. CDR3 bases: TGTGCCAGCAGCCAACCTGTAGGCGGCGATGAAAAACTGTTTTTT.

The chain links TRBV30 to TRBJ2-1, with 9 bases lining up with TRBD2. This CDR3 has 15 amino acids. V shed 0 bases and J 8 bases; nucleotides not matched to a gene: 8. Germline loops: CDR1 GTSNPN, CDR2 SVGIG (reference sequence). For the CDR3, the DNA is TGTGCCTGGAGTGTACGGCTAGCGGGGAATTATGAGCAGTTCTTC. Encoded protein: CAWSVRLAGNYEQFF. The whole variable domain, remainder taken from reference TRBV30 and TRBJ2-1, is SQTIHQWPATLVQPVGSPLSLECTVEGTSNPNLYWYRQAAGRGLQLLFYSVGIGQISSEVPQNLSASRPQDRQFILSSKKLLLSDSGFYLCAWSVRLAGNYEQFFGPGTRLTVL.

This clonotype was found many times. The gene calls are TRBV7-2 and TRBJ2-7, with TRBD2 matching over 10 bases. V gave up 3 bases and J gave up 3 bases; unmatched junction bases: 8. CDR3 size: 16 residues. Germline lookup yields CDR1 SGHTA and CDR2 FQGNSA. CDR3 coding DNA: TGTGCCAGCAGCTTGAGGTCAGCGGGAGGGCTCTACGAGCAGTACTTC. Its protein is CASSLRSAGGLYEQYF. The full variable domain, with the rest looked up from reference TRBV7-2 and TRBJ2-7, is GAGVSQSPSNKVTEKGKDVELRCDPISGHTALYWYRQSLGQGLEFLIYFQGNSAPDKSGLPSDRFSAERTGGSVSTLTIQRTQQEDSAVYLCASSLRSAGGLYEQYFGPGTRLTVT.

The gene calls are TRBV28 and TRBJ1-1, with TRBD1 matching over 9 bases. The trim removed 7 bases at V and 6 bases at J, leaving 9 bases unmatched. CDR1 and CDR2 from the germline V gene are MDHEN and SYDVKM. The CDR3 is made up of 14 amino acids. The CDR3 bases are TGTGCCAGCACGACCGGGACAGGGTACGCTGAAGCTTTCTTT. It specifies CASTTGTGYAEAFF. Drawing the rest from reference TRBV28 and TRBJ1-1, the complete variable domain is DVKVTQSSRYLVKRTGEKVFLECVQDMDHENMFWYRQDPGLGLRLIYFSYDVKMKEKGDIPEGYSVSREKKERFSLILESASTNQTSMYLCASTTGTGYAEAFFGQGTRLTVV.

This clonotype was counted between two and nine times. The chain links TRBV7-8 to TRBJ2-7; 9 nucleotides line up with TRBD1. Germline V gene lookup returns CDR1 SGHVS and CDR2 FQNEAQ. V dropped 2 bases and J dropped 7; count of bases not matched to a gene: 9. The CDR3 loop spans 15 amino acids. The CDR3 DNA sequence: TGTGCCAGCAGCTTACGTCGGGACAGGGCAGGGGAGCAGTACTTC. This codes for CASSLRRDRAGEQYF.

This chain connects TRBV4-1 to TRBJ2-3; D is unresolved. CDR1 and CDR2 (germline): MGHRA, YSYEKL. Trimming removed 3 bases from V and 8 bases from J, with 9 bases in between. The CDR3 is 12 amino acids. DNA of the CDR3: TGCGCCAGCAGCCACGTTGGCAGTACGCAGTATTTT. Its translation: CASSHVGSTQYF.

This sequence joins TRBV6-5 and TRBJ1-2, with D hard to call. Deletions cut 0 bases from V and 3 bases from J, with 11 bases between. The CDR3 consists of 15 residues. Germline CDR1 MNHEY, CDR2 SVGAGI. The CDR3 DNA reads as TGTGCCAGCAGTTACTCGACGGGCAGATACTATGGCTACACCTTC. It codes for CASSYSTGRYYGYTF.

This clonotype was picked up a small number of times. CDR3 coding DNA: TGCGCCAGCAGCTTGGCCCCCAGACTAGCGGGAGGGGAAACTAGGACAGATACGCAGTATTTT. Translation gives CASSLAPRLAGGETRTDTQYF. J is TRBJ2-3 and V is TRBV5-1; TRBD2 matches 14 bases. In germline, CDR1 is SGHRS, CDR2 YFSETQ. The CDR3 has 21 amino acids. V lost 0 bases and J lost 3; bases outside the gene matches: 15.

This clonotype was seen a few times. The CDR3 sequence is CASSQVAGDVGAFF. For the CDR3, the DNA is TGCGCCAGCAGCCAAGTGGCAGGGGATGTAGGAGCTTTCTTT. The genes are TRBV4-1 and TRBJ1-1, with D tentatively TRBD1 (6 bases). The CDR3 length is 14 residues. Germline CDR1 reads MGHRA; CDR2 reads YSYEKL. Trimming shortened V by 1 base and J by 10 bases, and 16 bases separated the two germline ends.

V usage is TRBV7-2 and J usage is TRBJ2-7; D is possibly TRBD1 (6 bases). The CDR3 has 13 residues. The V gene's germline CDR1 is SGHTA and CDR2 FQGNSA. Trimming left V 5 bases short and J 7 bases short, with 15 bases between. CDR3 coding DNA: TGTGCCAGCAGCAGGCCGGGACAACGAGAGCAGTACTTC. Encoded protein: CASSRPGQREQYF.

Only a few counts were recorded for this clonotype. The chain couples TRBV12-3 or TRBV12-4 to TRBJ2-1; 8 nucleotides match TRBD2. V shed 0 bases, J shed 1 base, and the junction held 5 bases outside the gene matches. The CDR3 totals 17 residues. This CDR3 reads CASSLASGDKSYNEQFF. CDR3 nucleotides: TGTGCCAGCAGTTTAGCTAGCGGGGATAAATCCTACAATGAGCAGTTCTTC.

This clonotype was counted a few times. The chain uses TRBV11-2 and TRBJ1-2; possibly TRBD1 for D (6 bases). CDR3 length: 18 amino acids. Germline V lookup: CDR1 SGHAT, CDR2 FQNNGV. Trimming took 0 bases from V and 8 from J, leaving 25 bases between them. CDR3 nucleotide sequence: TGTGCCAGCAGCTTAGATCATAATGTCCTTCGGACCCAGGGGGGCTACACCTTC. Encoded protein: CASSLDHNVLRTQGGYTF.

The chain employs TRBV5-1 and TRBJ1-3; D gene uncertain. This CDR3 comprises 19 residues. The germline V and J ends were trimmed by 0 bases and 0 bases, with 19 bases remaining between them. CDR1 and CDR2 (germline): SGHRS, YFSETQ. This CDR3 reads CASSLVPSTDGSSGNTIYF. CDR3 nucleotide sequence: TGCGCCAGCAGCTTGGTCCCCTCGACGGACGGCAGCTCTGGAAACACCATATATTTT.

This clonotype was found a few times. V is TRBV28 and J is TRBJ2-1; TRBD1 might be the D (5 bases). V lost 3 bases and J 7 bases, leaving 13 bases between the germline ends. The length of the CDR3 is 14 residues. CDR1 MDHEN and CDR2 SYDVKM come from the germline V gene. Here the CDR3 reads CASSFSDRQNEQFF. Written as DNA, the CDR3 is TGTGCCAGCAGTTTTAGTGACAGACAGAATGAGCAGTTCTTC.

Note on this clonotype: Likely a read error: the CDR3 ends without its conserved phenylalanine or tryptophan. The CDR3 protein is CASSIRRVGGNEQFC. In DNA form, the CDR3 reads TGCGCCAGTAGTATTAGGAGGGTCGGGGGAAATGAGCAGTTCTGC. The chain recombines TRBV19 with TRBJ2-1, with TRBD2 as a possible D gene (6 bases). Per the germline V gene, CDR1 is LNHDA and CDR2 is SQIVND (reference sequence). The CDR3 runs to 15 residues.

This clonotype was seen more than once but under ten times. The chain is built from TRBV4-1 and TRBJ1-4; D is perhaps TRBD1 (5 bases). The CDR3 runs to 17 residues. CDR1 and CDR2 (germline): MGHRA, YSYEKL. The V and J ends lost 1 base and 8 bases respectively, with 20 bases between them. As DNA, the CDR3 is TGCGCCAGCAGCCAAGGGGGCCTATGGCGGCAGTGGGAAAAACTGTTTTTT. This sequence encodes CASSQGGLWRQWEKLFF.

This clonotype was counted between two and nine times. This chain joins TRBV28 and TRBJ2-7; D possibly corresponds to TRBD1 (7 bases). The germline V and J ends were trimmed by 3 bases and 4 bases, with 16 bases remaining between them. The CDR3 consists of 15 residues. In germline, CDR1 is MDHEN, CDR2 SYDVKM. The CDR3 spells CASSFQGGGMYEQYF. The CDR3 DNA follows: TGTGCCAGCAGTTTTCAGGGGGGTGGAATGTACGAGCAGTACTTC.

The chain uses TRBV28 and TRBJ1-2; 7 nucleotides agree with TRBD1. Per the germline V gene, CDR1 is MDHEN and CDR2 is SYDVKM. V lost 6 bases, J lost 4 bases, and 5 bases stayed unmatched. This CDR3 has 13 residues. The CDR3 region is CASSVQGLYGYTF. The CDR3 coding sequence is TGTGCCAGCAGCGTACAGGGGCTCTATGGCTACACCTTC.

In its sample, this clonotype was seen once. Germline is not matched at one junction end, which may reflect a read error. The rearrangement joins TRBV7-6 to TRBJ2-2; D is undetermined. The CDR3 is made up of 13 amino acids. Germline CDR1 and CDR2: SGHVS and FNYEAQ. The CDR3 nucleotides read TGTGCCAGCCGAGAGCTTATCACCGAGGAGCTGTTTTTT. This sequence encodes CASRELITEELFF. Full variable domain (remainder filled in from reference TRBV7-6 and TRBJ2-2): GAGVSQSPRYKVTKRGQDVALRCDPISGHVSLYWYRQALGQGPEFLTYFNYEAQQDKSGLPNDRFSAERPEGSISTLTIQRTEQRDSAMYRCASRELITEELFFGEGSRLTVL.